Listed below are T cell receptor beta chains from one sample, sequenced in a study of tumor-infiltrating lymphocytes in primary liver carcinoma. MiXCR, run by TCRdb on the multiplex PCR reads, gives a single entry per CDR3 protein. Found here are some 43,000 distinct CDR3 sequences, about two thirds of them singletons; the top ten hold 29%. Sequenced material: liver tumor tissue from sampling region 5. The receptor source for this set is a middle-aged man with primary liver carcinoma and hepatitis B virus infection. The conserved cysteine and the conserved F or W are not part of the CDR3 here.

v_gene	j_gene	CDR3aa
TRBV6-5	TRBJ1-4	ASSFAGAGNENLF
TRBV5-6	TRBJ2-1	ASTSGAGEYNEQF
TRBV29-1	TRBJ2-1	SGGQVANNEQF
TRBV6-5	TRBJ2-1	ASSPRGRPGYNEQF
TRBV20-1	TRBJ1-2	SAPGTGGGYI
TRBV5-6	TRBJ2-1	ASRFGAAGNGQF
TRBV20-1	TRBJ2-5	SAERNPQEAQY
TRBV6-6	TRBJ1-5	ASRRDGRAYTGNRSQH
TRBV6-5	TRBJ2-2	ASSYGDLVTGELF
TRBV6-1	TRBJ2-5	ASSKVKTGGETQY
TRBV5-6	TRBJ2-1	ARSLEVVSSYNEQF
TRBV6-6	TRBJ1-6	AGRNSFNSPLH
TRBV6-6	TRBJ1-1	ASGGHMNTEAF
TRBV11-2	TRBJ2-5	VSGLTGPAETQY
TRBV11-2	TRBJ1-2	ASSLGGPGTPYGYT
TRBV4-1	TRBJ2-3	ASSLEAGISTDTQY
TRBV11-2	TRBJ2-1	ANSLANELF
TRBV4-1	TRBJ2-6	ASSQVPGATGANVLT
TRBV14	TRBJ2-1	ASSRDHYYNEQL
TRBV10-3	TRBJ2-6	AISEGEETGANVLT
TRBV5-6	TRBJ2-2	ASSLEQRITGELF
TRBV5-6	TRBJ2-3	ASSRAGLAGGSDTQY
TRBV4-1	TRBJ2-3	ASIQRQGPDTQY
TRBV14	TRBJ2-2	ARRSGQNTGELP
TRBV29-1	TRBJ2-7	RVLDVPEQY
TRBV6-5	TRBJ2-1	ASSLQPGQRIHNEQF
TRBV6-1	TRBJ2-7	ASSGLAGSYEQY
TRBV11-2	TRBJ2-7	ASSLTGTAYEQY
TRBV5-4	TRBJ2-3	ASSLSVSYAATQY
TRBV6-5	TRBJ1-5	AISPFITDSNQPQH
TRBV29-1	TRBJ2-7	SATVAVGTYEQY
TRBV12-3/TRBV12-4	TRBJ2-7	ASQGDFHEQY
TRBV6-6	TRBJ2-1	ASSEVGEQF
TRBV30	TRBJ2-2	AWSVLGGQTGELF
TRBV11-2	TRBJ2-7	ASSLSAGIFYGQY
TRBV5-8	TRBJ2-3	ASSPGTVRYTDTQY
TRBV6-2/TRBV6-3	TRBJ2-3	VSSYSRAQY
TRBV5-6	TRBJ2-7	GSSLESASSYEQY
TRBV6-6	TRBJ2-5	ASSRQAGLETQY
TRBV10-3	TRBJ2-1	AIRTNGSKVNEQF
TRBV6-1	TRBJ1-5	ASSEAQGAQPQH
TRBV12-3/TRBV12-4	TRBJ2-1	ASSFLATSGSSYSEQF